This T cell receptor beta chain was sequenced for a study of identical twins. Study observations and caveats: Fewer insertions were carried by abundant cord blood beta clonotypes, but none was seen in memory repertoires. Beta out-of-frame sequences showed weaker excess twin sharing.

V was pared by 4 bases and J by 4 bases, with 12 bases of the junction left unmatched. This CDR3 contains 17 residues. Germline CDR1 and CDR2: SGHRS and YFSETQ. This clonotype has just a few counts. Antigen specificity is unknown. Using its own MiXCR run on the 5' RACE reads, TCRdb lists one record per CDR3 protein. The sample contains under 1 million distinct CDR3 sequences, roughly 12% of which appear only once. The same data also contributed to another study, on yellow fever vaccine responses in identical twins.

Sequencing used PBMCs. The source is a woman aged 18 to 35 in good health. The V gene is TRBV5-1, the J gene TRBJ2-2; 8 bases line up with TRBD2. In nucleotides, the CDR3 is TGCGCCAGCAGCCCATCAGCCACTAGCGGCCCCACCGGGGAGCTGTTTTTT. Encoded protein: CASSPSATSGPTGELFF.